This TCR beta chain was obtained from a study of blood T cell repertoires in COVID-19. This CDR3 is built from 15 residues. The V and J ends lost 9 bases and 1 base respectively, with 16 bases between them. Looked up from germline, CDR1 is MDHEN and CDR2 is SYDVKM. In the original analysis: How many nucleated cells were present was estimated from reference gene primer amplification. Produced via immunoSEQ multiplex PCR; TCRdb's table is partial and in-frame only. V, J and clone size were drawn from that table, and D and trimming were deduced from the DNA. The sample yields 140,000 or so clones, about 82% seen once.

This receptor was taken from a man aged 50 to 59 with acute or convalescent COVID-19. The sequencing input was peripheral blood. The chain is built from TRBV28 and TRBJ2-1; unclear D gene. CDR3 DNA: TGTGCCAGTCACAATGCCCAGGTATCCTACAATGAGCAGTTCTTC. Protein sequence: CASHNAQVSYNEQFF.